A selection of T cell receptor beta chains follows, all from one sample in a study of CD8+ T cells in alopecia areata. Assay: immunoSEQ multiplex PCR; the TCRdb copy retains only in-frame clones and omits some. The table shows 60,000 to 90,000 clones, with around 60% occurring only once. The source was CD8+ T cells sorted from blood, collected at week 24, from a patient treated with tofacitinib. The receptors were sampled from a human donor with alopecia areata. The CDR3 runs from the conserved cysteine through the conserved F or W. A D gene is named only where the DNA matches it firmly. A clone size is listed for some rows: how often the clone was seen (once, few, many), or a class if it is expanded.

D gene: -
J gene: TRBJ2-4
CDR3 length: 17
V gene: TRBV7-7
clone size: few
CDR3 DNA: TGTGCCAGCAGCTTAGGCTTTGGGGACGAAGCCAAAAACATTCAGTACTTC
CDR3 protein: CASSLGFGDEAKNIQYF

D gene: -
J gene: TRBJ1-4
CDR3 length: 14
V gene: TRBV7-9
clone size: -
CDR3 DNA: TGTGCCAGCAGCTCTGACCTATCTAGGGAAAAACTGTTTTTT
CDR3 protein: CASSSDLSREKLFF

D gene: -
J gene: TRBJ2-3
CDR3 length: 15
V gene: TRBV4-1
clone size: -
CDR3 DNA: TGCGCCAGCAGCCAAGAAGACCGTTGGGGGAATACGCAGTATTTT
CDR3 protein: CASSQEDRWGNTQYF

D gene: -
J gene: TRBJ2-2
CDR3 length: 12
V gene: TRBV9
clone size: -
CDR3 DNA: TGTGCCAGCAGCATGGGGAGCGGGGAGCTGTTTTTT
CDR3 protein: CASSMGSGELFF

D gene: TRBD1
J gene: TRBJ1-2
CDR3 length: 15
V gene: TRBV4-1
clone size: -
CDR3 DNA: TGCGCGAGAAACGGACAGGACCGTAGTAACTATGGCTACACCTTC
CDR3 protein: CARNGQDRSNYGYTF

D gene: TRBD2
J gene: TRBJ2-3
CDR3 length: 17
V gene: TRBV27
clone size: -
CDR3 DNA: TGTGCCAGCAGTTTCCTTCTAGCGGGGGGCCGCACAGATACGCAGTATTTT
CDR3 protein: CASSFLLAGGRTDTQYF

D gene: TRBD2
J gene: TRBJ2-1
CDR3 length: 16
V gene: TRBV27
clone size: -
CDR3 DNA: TGTGCCAGCAGTTTAAGTGGGACTAGCGGGGTTACTGAGCAGTTCTTC
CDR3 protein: CASSLSGTSGVTEQFF

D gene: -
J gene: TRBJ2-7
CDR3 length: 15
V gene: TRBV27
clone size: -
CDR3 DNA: TGTGCCAGCAGTTTTGACTCGGGGAACCCCTACGAGCAGTACTTC
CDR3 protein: CASSFDSGNPYEQYF

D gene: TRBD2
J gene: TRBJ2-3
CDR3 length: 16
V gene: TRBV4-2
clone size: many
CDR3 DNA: TGTGCCAGCAGCCAAGAACATTCGGGGGGGCCAGATACGCAGTATTTT
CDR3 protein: CASSQEHSGGPDTQYF

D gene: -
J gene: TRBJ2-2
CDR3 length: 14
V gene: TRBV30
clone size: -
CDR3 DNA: TGTGCCTGGATGGACGGGTATAACACCGGGGAGCTGTTTTTT
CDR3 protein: CAWMDGYNTGELFF

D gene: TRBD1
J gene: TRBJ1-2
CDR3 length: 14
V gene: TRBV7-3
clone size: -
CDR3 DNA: TGTGCCAGCAGCCCGACAGGGGGGAACTATGGCTACACCTTC
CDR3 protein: CASSPTGGNYGYTF

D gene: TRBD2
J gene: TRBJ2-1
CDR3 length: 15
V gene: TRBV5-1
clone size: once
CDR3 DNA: TGCGCCAGCAGCTTGGGCGGGAGCTCCTACAATGAGCAGTTCTTC
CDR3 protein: CASSLGGSSYNEQFF

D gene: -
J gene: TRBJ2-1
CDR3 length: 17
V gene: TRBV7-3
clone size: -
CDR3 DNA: TGTGCCAGCAGCCCCAAGCCGATCCAGGGGGGAGTGAATGAGCAGTTCTTC
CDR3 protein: CASSPKPIQGGVNEQFF

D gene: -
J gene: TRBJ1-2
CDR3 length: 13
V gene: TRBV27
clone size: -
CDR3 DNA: TGTGCCAGCAGCCTTCAGGGGTGGGAGGGCTACACCTTC
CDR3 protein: CASSLQGWEGYTF

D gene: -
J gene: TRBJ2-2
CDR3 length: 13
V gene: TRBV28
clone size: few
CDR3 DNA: TGTGCCAGCAGTTTGCAGAACACCGGGGAGCTGTTTTTT
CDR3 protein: CASSLQNTGELFF

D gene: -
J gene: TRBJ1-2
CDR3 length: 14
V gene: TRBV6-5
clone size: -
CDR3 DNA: TGTGCCAGTAGGCCTGACGCGTACTACTATGGCTACACCTTC
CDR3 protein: CASRPDAYYYGYTF

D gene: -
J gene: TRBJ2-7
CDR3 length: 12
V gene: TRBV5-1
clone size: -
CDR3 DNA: TGCGCCAGCAGTCCAACTAGGGACGAGCAGTACTTC
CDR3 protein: CASSPTRDEQYF

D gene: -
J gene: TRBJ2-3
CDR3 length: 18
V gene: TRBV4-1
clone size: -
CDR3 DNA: TGCGCCAGCAGCCAAGAATTTGCGGCAAGCGGGAGCACAGATACGCAGTATTTT
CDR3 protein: CASSQEFAASGSTDTQYF

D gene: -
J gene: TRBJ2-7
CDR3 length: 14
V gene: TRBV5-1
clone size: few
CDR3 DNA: TGCGCCAGCAGCTTGCCGGGGTTCTCCTACGAGCAGTACTTC
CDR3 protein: CASSLPGFSYEQYF

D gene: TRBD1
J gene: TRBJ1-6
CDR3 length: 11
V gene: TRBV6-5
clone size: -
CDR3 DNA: TGTGCCACCAGGGGGAATTCACCCCTCCACTTT
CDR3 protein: CATRGNSPLHF

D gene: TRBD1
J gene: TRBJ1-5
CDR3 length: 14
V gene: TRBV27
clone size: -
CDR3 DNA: TGTGCCAGCAGCACTACAGGGGCGGGTCAGCCCCAGCATTTT
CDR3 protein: CASSTTGAGQPQHF

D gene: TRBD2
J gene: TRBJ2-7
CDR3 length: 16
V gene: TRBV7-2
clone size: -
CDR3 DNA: TGTGCCAGCAGCTACCCGCTAGCGGGGCCCACCTACGAGCAGTACTTC
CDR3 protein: CASSYPLAGPTYEQYF

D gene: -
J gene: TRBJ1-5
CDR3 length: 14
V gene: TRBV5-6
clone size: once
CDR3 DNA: TGTGCCAGCAGCTTGCGGGGGAACAATCAGCCCCAGCATTTT
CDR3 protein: CASSLRGNNQPQHF

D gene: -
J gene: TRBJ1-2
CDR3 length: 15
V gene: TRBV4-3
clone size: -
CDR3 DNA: TGCGCCAGCAGCCAAACCTCGACTCGGGTCTATGGCTACACCTTC
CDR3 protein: CASSQTSTRVYGYTF

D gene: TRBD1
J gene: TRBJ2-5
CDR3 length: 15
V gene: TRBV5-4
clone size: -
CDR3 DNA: TGTGCCAGCAGCTCCGCGACAGGGGGCCAAGAGACCCAGTACTTC
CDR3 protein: CASSSATGGQETQYF

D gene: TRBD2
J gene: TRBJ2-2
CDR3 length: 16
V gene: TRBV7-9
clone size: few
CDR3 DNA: TGTGCCAGCAGCCCCGGGACTACCGACCACACCGGGGAGCTGTTTTTT
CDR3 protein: CASSPGTTDHTGELFF

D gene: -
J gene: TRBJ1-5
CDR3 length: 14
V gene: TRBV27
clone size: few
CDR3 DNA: TGTGCCAGCAGTAACGGGGGGGGCCATCAGCCCCAGCATTTT
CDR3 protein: CASSNGGGHQPQHF

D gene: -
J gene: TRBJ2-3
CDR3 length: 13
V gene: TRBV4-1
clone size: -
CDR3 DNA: TGCGCCAGCAGCCAGTTAGTTTTAAGAACGCAGTATTTT
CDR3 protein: CASSQLVLRTQYF

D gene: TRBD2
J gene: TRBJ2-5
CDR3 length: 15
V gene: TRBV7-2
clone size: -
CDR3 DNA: TGTGCCAGCAGCGTAGCGGGATCCTCGGGGGAGACCCAGTACTTC
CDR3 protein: CASSVAGSSGETQYF

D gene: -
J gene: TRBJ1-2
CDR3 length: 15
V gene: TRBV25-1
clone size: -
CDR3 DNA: TGTGCCAGCACCGCCTTAGGATCCGAGGCACATGGCTACACCTTC
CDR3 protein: CASTALGSEAHGYTF

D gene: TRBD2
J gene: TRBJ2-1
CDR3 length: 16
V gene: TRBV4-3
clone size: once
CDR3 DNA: TGCGCCAGCAGCCAAGGTCAGGGACTAGCGCACAATGAGCAGTTCTTC
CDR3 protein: CASSQGQGLAHNEQFF

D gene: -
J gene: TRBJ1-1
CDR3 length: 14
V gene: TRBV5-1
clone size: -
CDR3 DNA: TGCGCCAGCAGCTTGGGAAGGGGGAACACTGAAGCTTTCTTT
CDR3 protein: CASSLGRGNTEAFF

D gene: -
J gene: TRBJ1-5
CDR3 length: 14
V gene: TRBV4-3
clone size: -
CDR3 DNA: TGCGCCAGCAGCCAAGATGGGGTAGGTCAGCCCCAGCATTTT
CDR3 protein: CASSQDGVGQPQHF